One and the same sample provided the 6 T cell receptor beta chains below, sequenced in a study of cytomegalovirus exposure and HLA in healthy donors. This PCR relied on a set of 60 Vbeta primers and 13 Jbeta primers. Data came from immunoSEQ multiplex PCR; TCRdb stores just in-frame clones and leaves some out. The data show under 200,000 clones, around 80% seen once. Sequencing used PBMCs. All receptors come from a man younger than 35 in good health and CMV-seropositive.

CDR3 in amino acids: CAGQGGSSYEQYF. CDR3 DNA: TGTGCCGGACAGGGAGGGAGCTCCTACGAGCAGTACTTC. This rearrangement joins TRBV2 to TRBJ2-7; D may be TRBD1 (8 bases). Trimming cost V 11 bases and J 0 bases, with 14 bases left between them. The CDR3 has 13 residues. The germline V gene encodes CDR1 SNHLY and CDR2 FYNNEI.

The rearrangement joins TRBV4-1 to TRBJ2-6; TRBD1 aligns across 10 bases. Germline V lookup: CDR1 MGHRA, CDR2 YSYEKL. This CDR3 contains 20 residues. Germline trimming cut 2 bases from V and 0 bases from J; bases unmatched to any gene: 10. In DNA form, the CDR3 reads TGCGCCAGCAGCCAACGGACAGGGGGGGCCCCCCACTCTGGGGCCAACGTCCTGACTTTC. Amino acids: CASSQRTGGAPHSGANVLTF.

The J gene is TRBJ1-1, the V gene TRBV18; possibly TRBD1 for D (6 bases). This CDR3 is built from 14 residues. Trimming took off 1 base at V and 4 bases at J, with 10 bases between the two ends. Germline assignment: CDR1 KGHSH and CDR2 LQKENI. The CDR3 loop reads CASSPRGGGTEAFF. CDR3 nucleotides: TGTGCCAGCTCACCACGGGGGGGCGGCACTGAAGCTTTCTTT. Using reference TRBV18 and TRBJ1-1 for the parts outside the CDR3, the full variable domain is NAGVMQNPRHLVRRRGQEARLRCSPMKGHSHVYWYRQLPEEGLKFMVYLQKENIIDESGMPKERFSAEFPKEGPSILRIQQVVRGDSAAYFCASSPRGGGTEAFFGQGTRLTVV.

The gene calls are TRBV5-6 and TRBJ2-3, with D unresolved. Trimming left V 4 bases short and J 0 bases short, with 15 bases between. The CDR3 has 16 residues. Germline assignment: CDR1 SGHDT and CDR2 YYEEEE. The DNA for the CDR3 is TGTGCCAGCAGCCCCTCAGCGTTACGGAGCACAGATACGCAGTATTTT. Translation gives CASSPSALRSTDTQYF.

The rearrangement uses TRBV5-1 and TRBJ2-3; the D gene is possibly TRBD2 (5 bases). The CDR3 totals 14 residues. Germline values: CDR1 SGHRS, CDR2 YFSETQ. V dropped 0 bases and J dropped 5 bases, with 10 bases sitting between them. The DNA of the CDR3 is TGCGCCAGCAGCTTGGAGCGTAGCGAAGATACGCAGTATTTT. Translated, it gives CASSLERSEDTQYF. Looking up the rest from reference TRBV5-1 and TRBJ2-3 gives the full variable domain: KAGVTQTPRYLIKTRGQQVTLSCSPISGHRSVSWYQQTPGQGLQFLFEYFSETQRNKGNFPGRFSGRQFSNSRSEMNVSTLELGDSALYLCASSLERSEDTQYFGPGTRLTVL.

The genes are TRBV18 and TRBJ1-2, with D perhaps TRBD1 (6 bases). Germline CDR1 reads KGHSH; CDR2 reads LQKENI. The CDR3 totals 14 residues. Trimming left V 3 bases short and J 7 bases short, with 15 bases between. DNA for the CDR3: TGTGCCAGCTCACCGACAGGAGAAGTTGGTGGCTACACCTTC. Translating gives CASSPTGEVGGYTF.